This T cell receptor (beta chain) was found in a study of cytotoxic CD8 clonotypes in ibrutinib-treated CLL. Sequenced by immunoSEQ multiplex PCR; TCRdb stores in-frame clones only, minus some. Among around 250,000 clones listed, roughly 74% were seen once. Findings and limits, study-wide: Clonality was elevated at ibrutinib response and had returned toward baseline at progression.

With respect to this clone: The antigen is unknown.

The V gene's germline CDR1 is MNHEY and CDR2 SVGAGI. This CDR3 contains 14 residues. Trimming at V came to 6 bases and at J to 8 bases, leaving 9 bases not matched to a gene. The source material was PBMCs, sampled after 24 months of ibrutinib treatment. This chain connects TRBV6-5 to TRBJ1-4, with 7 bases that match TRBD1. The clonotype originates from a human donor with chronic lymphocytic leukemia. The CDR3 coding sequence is TGTGCCAGCAGCCAAGGACAGGTCTCGGAAAAACTGTTTTTT. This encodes CASSQGQVSEKLFF.